Listed here is a single T cell receptor beta chain. Its target is unknown. CDR1 SGDLS and CDR2 YYNGEE come from the germline V gene. CDR3 length: 14 amino acids. Between the trimmed V and J ends, which lost 0 bases and 1 base, there was a span of 7 bases. This entry comes from a study of T cell responses to AZD1222 COVID-19 vaccine. Study details: Second doses were pooled across both intervals (about 4 or about 12 weeks).

Study-wide results and caveats: The span of vaccine-associated CD4 TCRs extended across spike, with dominance at 160-218 and 743-854. Unmutated variant regions are reportedly the target of nearly half of TCRs that are spike-specific. Only a handful of AZD1222 recipients were seropositive at baseline.

The assay was immunoSEQ multiplex PCR, and TCRdb's table has in-frame clones only and misses some. Of some 64,000 clones in the sample, about 88% were seen once. The clonotype originates from an adult in good health. The J gene is TRBJ2-5, the V gene TRBV9, with unresolved D. The sample in question was peripheral blood, obtained on day 0 of AZD1222 vaccination. The CDR3: CASSVEASQETQYF. The CDR3 DNA sequence: TGTGCCAGCAGCGTAGAAGCCAGCCAAGAGACCCAGTACTTC.